This paragraph covers one TCR beta chain sequence. Its antigen is unknown. There are 13 residues in the CDR3. The germline V and J ends were trimmed by 5 bases and 4 bases, with 9 bases remaining between them. Germline values: CDR1 MNHEY, CDR2 SMNVEV (reference sequence). These data belong to a study of shared clonotypes between healthy human individuals. Overall study findings and caveats: Some naive CD4 clonotypes, roughly 5%, turned up in common across a handful of donors. Inspection by rarefaction showed sorted-subset sequencing to be incomplete despite large depth.

Samples underwent the assay at deep level. Sequencing used immunoSEQ multiplex PCR; TCRdb keeps in-frame clones, though not all of them. The sample lists around 1.9 million clones; just over 90% were seen once. Selected positively for CCR7 and CD45RO-negative, naive CD8 cells excluded terminally differentiated effector memory CD45RA+ cells. Adults of Caucasian background living in Nashville, Tennessee made up all donors. This TCR was sampled from a man aged 18 to 30 in good health. Some clones in this sample may be carry-over from other donors' samples. Sequenced: naive CD8+ T cells from PBMCs. The V gene is TRBV27, the J gene TRBJ1-3; D is ambiguous. CDR3 in amino acids: CASSPLRGNTIYF. CDR3 nucleotide sequence: TGTGCCAGCAGTCCCCTCCGGGGAAACACCATATATTTT.